Below, one T cell receptor (beta chain) is given with its context. Its antigen is unidentified. The sample originates from a study of T-cell memory formation after mild COVID-19. Broader study findings: Clones that contracted from day 15 to 85 had balanced CD4/CD8; later expanders were CD4+ biased. The main location of contracting CD4+ clones was CM and EM, and that of contracting CD8+ clones was EMRA. Memory cells collected pre-infection included some clones that later responded, suggesting cross-reactive memory joined.

From 5'RACE with constant-segment primers came TCR alpha and TCR beta cDNA libraries that carried sample barcodes and UMIs. MiXCR was run by TCRdb on the 5' RACE reads, yielding one entry per CDR3 protein. The sample has hundreds of thousands of distinct CDR3 sequences, roughly 21% seen once. Germline CDR1 and CDR2: MNHEY and SVGEGT. This CDR3 comprises 14 residues. With 7 bases removed from V and 5 bases from J, the gap between germline ends came to 17 bases. Material: PBMCs or a T cell subset sorted from them (not recorded which). This receptor was identified in an adult woman who had mild COVID-19 (a few samples of this study predate the infection). Cell type and time point are not known. The rearrangement joins TRBV6-2 or TRBV6-3 to TRBJ1-2; tentative D call: TRBD1 (5 bases). In DNA, the CDR3 is TGTGCCAGCATATCAGGGAGTTCACGATATGGCTACACCTTC. Translating gives CASISGSSRYGYTF.